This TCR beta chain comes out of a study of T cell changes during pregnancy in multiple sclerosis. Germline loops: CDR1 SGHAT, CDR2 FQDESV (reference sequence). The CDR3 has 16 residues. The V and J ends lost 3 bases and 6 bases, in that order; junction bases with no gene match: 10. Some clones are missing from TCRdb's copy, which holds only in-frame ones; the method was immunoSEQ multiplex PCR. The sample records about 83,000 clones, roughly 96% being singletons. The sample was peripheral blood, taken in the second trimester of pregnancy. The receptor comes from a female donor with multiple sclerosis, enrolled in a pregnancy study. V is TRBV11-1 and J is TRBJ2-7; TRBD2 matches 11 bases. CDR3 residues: CASSLLAGGLGAEQYF. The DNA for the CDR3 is TGTGCCAGCAGCTTGTTAGCGGGAGGGCTTGGTGCCGAGCAGTACTTC.